Described below is a single TCR beta chain sequence and its context. The antigen is unknown. The sample belongs to a study of T cell responses to AZD1222 COVID-19 vaccine. Sequencing used immunoSEQ multiplex PCR; TCRdb keeps in-frame clones, though not all of them. The sample lists some 150,000 clones; about 93% were seen once. CDR3 size: 16 residues. V was pared by 3 bases and J by 8 bases, with 20 bases between. Per germline, CDR1 MDHEN and CDR2 SYDVKM. Study-wide findings and caveats: Seropositivity was recorded at baseline in only a handful of AZD1222 recipients. Spike was spanned by vaccine-associated CD4 TCRs, which were dominant at 160-218 and 743-854.

The clonotype was recovered from an adult in good health. J is TRBJ2-1 and V is TRBV28, with D hard to call. The material sequenced was peripheral blood, taken on day 0 of AZD1222 vaccination. CDR3 sequence (DNA): TGTGCCAGCAGTTTGTTACGGGCCTGGGTAGGCGATGAGCAGTTCTTC. Protein product: CASSLLRAWVGDEQFF.